This T cell receptor beta chain came from a study of blood T cells in healthy people across ages. Study results and limitations: A strong correlation between TCR beta diversity and naive T cell percentage was seen. Getting older went along with TCR beta diversity per million T cells dropping roughly linearly.

Alongside a J-beta primer mix, a sample-barcoded 5' primer served in a second PCR lasting about 7 to 11 cycles. TCRdb re-called the 5' RACE reads with MiXCR, one entry per CDR3 protein. The table shows 1.8 million or so distinct CDR3 sequences, with about two fifths occurring only once. Trimming left V 6 bases short and J 7 bases short, with 12 bases between. The CDR3 is 12 residues long. Germline V gene data show CDR1 as MDHEN and CDR2 as SYDVKM. Staff drew approximately 9.1 milliliters of peripheral blood from each donor. At least 6.5 million PBMCs were isolated per sample. Of note for this clonotype: No antigen is known for it.

The receptor's source is a human donor in good health. The chain employs TRBV28 and TRBJ1-1, with unresolved D. Specimen: blood. The CDR3, as DNA: TGTGCCAGCAGAGGAACATGGGGTGAAGCTTTCTTT. This translates into CASRGTWGEAFF.